Detailed here is one TCR beta chain. As yet, its antigen is unknown. Researchers prepared the TRB cDNA libraries using 5' RACE with UMI labels. From the 5' RACE reads, TCRdb lists one entry per CDR3 protein and no DNA. The sample totals approximately 74,000 distinct CDR3 sequences; its top ten clones hold 1.6%. These data come from a study of CXCR3-negative and CXCR3-positive naive CD8 T cells. Regarding the study as a whole: Expression of CXCR3 was partially reduced after cryopreservation, and fresh PBMCs were used in most assays. The study found comparably high diversity in both naive subsets and much lower diversity in memory CD8+ cells.

Each CD8+ T cell subset was sorted in triplicate, around 300,000 cells each. Naivety in CD8+ T cells corresponded to a CD45RO-CCR7+CD27+CD95- phenotype. The CDR3 consists of 17 residues. Germline V gives CDR1 LGHDT, CDR2 YNNKEL (reference sequence). Sequenced input: naive CXCR3- CD8+ T cells from blood. Subset in this sample: CD45RO-CCR7+CD27+CD95- naive CD8+ T cells lacking CXCR3 (TNR3-). This clonotype was obtained from a human donor in good health. Some clones in this sample may be carry-over from other donors' samples. This chain joins TRBV3-1 and TRBJ2-7; as DNA is missing, the TRBD1 call by TCRdb cannot be tested. This chain's CDR3 is CASSQDGQDPGPYEQYF.